Below, 25 T cell receptor beta chains from the same sample are listed, as sequenced in a study of human T cells and chemical hapten exposure. The time point here: pre-sensitization, week 0. Stated treatment: therapeutic diphenylcyclopropenone sensitization with weekly scalp DPC. TCRdb re-derived calls from the RACE reads in MiXCR, one entry per CDR3 protein. The table lists fewer than 200,000 distinct CDR3 sequences, around 30% of them singletons, with less than 3% in the top ten. The source material was whole blood, sampled in connection with sensitization to the hapten diphenylcyclopropenone (DPC). The receptors here all came from a woman aged 25 to 45 with alopecia areata. Some clones in this sample may be carry-over from other donors' samples.

This clonotype has only one observation. CDR3 coding DNA: TGTGCCAGCAGTTTATCGGGGTATCAGCCCCAGCATTTT. Amino acids: CASSLSGYQPQHF. V usage is TRBV27 and J usage is TRBJ1-5, with no clear D. Deletions cut 0 bases from V and 5 bases from J, with 5 bases between. Germline lookup yields CDR1 MNHEY and CDR2 SMNVEV (reference sequence). The CDR3 consists of 13 residues.

The chain has TRBV7-9 and TRBJ1-4, with D maybe TRBD1 (6 bases). CDR3 length: 13 residues. The V and J ends lost 6 bases and 6 bases respectively, with 11 bases between them. CDR1 and CDR2 (germline): SEHNR, FQNEAQ (reference sequence). The CDR3 bases are TGTGCCAGCAGTCCAACAGGGTATGAAAAACTGTTTTTT. It yields the protein CASSPTGYEKLFF.

This clonotype was seen a few times. V is TRBV5-1 and J is TRBJ2-5; 9 bases match TRBD2. The CDR3 covers 15 residues. Trimming removed 2 bases from V and 1 base from J; junction bases left unmatched: 3. CDR1 is SGHRS and CDR2 is YFSETQ in the germline V gene. The CDR3 sequence: CASSFLAGIQETQYF. Here the CDR3 DNA reads TGCGCCAGCAGCTTTCTAGCGGGGATCCAAGAGACCCAGTACTTC.

V and J are TRBV6-1 and TRBJ2-5; D uncertain. CDR1 and CDR2 from the germline V gene are MNHNS and SASEGT. V lost 2 bases to trimming and J lost 2 bases, with 9 bases between them. This CDR3 comprises 14 residues. The CDR3 DNA reads TGTGCCAGCAGTGAATGGATCCAACAAGAGACCCAGTACTTC. It translates to CASSEWIQQETQYF.

The chain recombines TRBV7-2 with TRBJ2-5; TRBD2 agrees at 8 bases. V trimming: 0 bases; J trimming: 1 base; junction bases outside the gene matches: 7. Germline CDR1 and CDR2: SGHTA and FQGNSA. This CDR3 comprises 17 residues. CDR3 sequence reads: CASSLASSGHSQETQYF. The DNA for the CDR3 is TGTGCCAGCAGCTTAGCTTCTAGCGGGCATAGCCAAGAGACCCAGTACTTC.

A few counts support this clonotype. The CDR3 here is CASARLAGGGYNEQFF. The CDR3 region has the DNA TGTGCCAGCGCGAGACTAGCGGGAGGTGGTTACAATGAGCAGTTCTTC. The chain recombines TRBV12-3 or TRBV12-4 with TRBJ2-1, with 13 nucleotides matching TRBD2. The length of the CDR3 is 16 residues. V lost 8 bases and J lost 4; bases outside the gene matches: 8.

This clonotype has more than one count but fewer than ten. The rearrangement links TRBV12-3 or TRBV12-4 to TRBJ1-4; TRBD1 might be the D (5 bases). This CDR3 region has 14 residues. V lost 6 bases and J lost 2, with 10 bases in between. CDR3 sequence reads: CASRAGITNEKLFF. CDR3 nucleotides: TGTGCCAGCAGAGCAGGGATTACTAATGAAAAACTGTTTTTT.

The V and J genes are TRBV6-2 or TRBV6-3 and TRBJ1-1; D unclear. The germline V gene encodes CDR1 MNHEY and CDR2 SVGEGT. The CDR3 sequence is 13 residues long. The V gene lost 2 bases and the J gene lost 3 bases, with 7 bases spanning the gap. CDR3 sequence: CASSYLRHTEAFF. CDR3 bases: TGTGCCAGCAGTTACCTTCGGCACACTGAAGCTTTCTTT.

CDR3 sequence (DNA): TGCGCCAGCAGCCAAGATCGGGGGACAGGGGGCTACGAGCAGTACTTC. Its protein is CASSQDRGTGGYEQYF. The rearrangement uses TRBV4-3 and TRBJ2-7; TRBD1 matches 11 bases. From germline, CDR1 is LGHNA and CDR2 YSLEER. This CDR3 is built from 16 residues. Trimming at V came to 0 bases and at J to 3 bases, leaving 4 bases not matched to a gene.

This chain links TRBV11-2 with TRBJ2-5; no clear D gene. The V and J ends lost 5 bases and 0 bases respectively, with 10 bases between them. This CDR3 is 14 amino acids long. Germline V gene lookup returns CDR1 SGHAT and CDR2 FQNNGV. The CDR3 DNA follows: TGTGCCAGCAGCCTGGGGATGTACCAAGAGACCCAGTACTTC. Translated, it gives CASSLGMYQETQYF.

This chain joins TRBV12-3 or TRBV12-4 and TRBJ2-5; a weak D match, TRBD1 (5 bases). The CDR3 loop spans 13 amino acids. Trimming took 3 bases from V and 1 from J, leaving 6 bases between them. CDR3 amino acids: CASSLTAQETQYF. The CDR3 region has the DNA TGTGCCAGCAGTTTGACAGCCCAAGAGACCCAGTACTTC.

This clonotype was counted a few times. This chain uses TRBV12-3 or TRBV12-4 with TRBJ2-1, with D possibly TRBD1 on 6 matching bases. V was pared by 6 bases and J by 6 bases, with 18 bases between. The CDR3 spans 15 residues. CDR3 sequence: CASRETGALANEQFF. The CDR3 DNA is TGTGCCAGCAGGGAGACAGGCGCCCTCGCCAATGAGCAGTTCTTC.

V usage is TRBV9 and J usage is TRBJ2-3, with D possibly TRBD1 on 5 matching bases. There are 14 residues in the CDR3. V shed 3 bases and J shed 2 bases, with 10 bases lying between them. Germline-derived CDR1 and CDR2 are SGDLS and YYNGEE. CDR3 bases: TGTGCCAGCAGCGATTCGACAGTCACAGATACGCAGTATTTT. The encoded protein is CASSDSTVTDTQYF.

This chain connects TRBV4-3 to TRBJ1-4, with a weak D call TRBD1 (6 bases). Trimming took off 2 bases at V and 5 bases at J, with 15 bases between the two ends. CDR1 and CDR2 from the germline V gene are LGHNA and YSLEER. CDR3 length: 16 residues. The CDR3 spells CASSQFLQGLNEKLFF. CDR3 DNA: TGCGCCAGCAGCCAATTCTTACAGGGCCTAAATGAAAAACTGTTTTTT.

This clonotype was found a few times. The genes are TRBV28 and TRBJ2-1; no clear D gene. V was cut by 3 bases and J by 5 bases, with 14 bases left in between. The germline gives CDR1 MDHEN, CDR2 SYDVKM. This CDR3 spans 15 amino acids. The CDR3, as DNA: TGTGCCAGCAGTTTTGACGGTGTAGGTAACAATGAGCAGTTCTTC. This encodes CASSFDGVGNNEQFF.

This sequence joins TRBV12-3 or TRBV12-4 and TRBJ2-2, with a tentative D call TRBD1 (5 bases). CDR3 size: 15 residues. V gave up 3 bases and J gave up 0 bases, with 8 bases separating them. CDR3 DNA sequence: TGTGCCAGCAGTTTGAAACAGGCGAACACCGGGGAGCTGTTTTTT. Translated, it gives CASSLKQANTGELFF.

The chain couples TRBV6-2 or TRBV6-3 to TRBJ1-1, with 7 bases that match TRBD1. With 0 bases clipped from V and 1 base from J, the junction kept 5 bases outside the gene matches. Germline V gives CDR1 MNHEY, CDR2 SVGEGT. This CDR3 region has 16 residues. CDR3 in DNA: TGTGCCAGCAGTTACTCCAGACAGGGCCCGAACACTGAAGCTTTCTTT. It is translated as CASSYSRQGPNTEAFF.

The V gene is TRBV29-1, the J gene TRBJ2-1, with 8 bases lining up with TRBD2. The V and J ends lost 6 bases and 4 bases, in that order; junction bases with no gene match: 14. CDR1 and CDR2 from the germline V gene are SQVTM and ANQGSEA. The CDR3 has 16 amino acids. CDR3 in DNA: TGCAGCGTCCAAACGTCCGGGAGGGCCACGTACAATGAGCAGTTCTTC. Translation: CSVQTSGRATYNEQFF.

This clonotype was seen more than once but under ten times. The gene calls are TRBV5-1 and TRBJ2-7, with a tentative D call TRBD1 (5 bases). CDR3 length: 14 amino acids. The V end was cut by 0 bases, the J end by 0 bases, with 7 bases between. CDR1 SGHRS and CDR2 YFSETQ come from the germline V gene. The CDR3 sequence is CASSLEGNSYEQYF. The CDR3 DNA reads as TGCGCCAGCAGCTTGGAGGGGAACTCCTACGAGCAGTACTTC.

This clonotype was observed at least ten times. This chain connects TRBV29-1 to TRBJ1-1; weak D call: TRBD1 (5 bases). CDR3 size: 13 residues. Trimming pared 3 bases from V and 4 bases from J, leaving 12 bases between. Germline lookup yields CDR1 SQVTM and CDR2 ANQGSEA. CDR3 sequence: CSVDVGVGTEAFF. CDR3 coding DNA: TGCAGCGTTGATGTGGGGGTGGGCACTGAAGCTTTCTTT.

J is TRBJ2-2 and V is TRBV9, with 7 positions matching TRBD2. In germline, CDR1 is SGDLS, CDR2 YYNGEE. Germline trimming cut 0 bases from V and 7 bases from J; bases unmatched to any gene: 9. This CDR3 has 16 amino acids. This CDR3 is CASSVETGGFGGELFF. CDR3 bases: TGTGCCAGCAGCGTAGAAACGGGGGGTTTTGGCGGGGAGCTGTTTTTT. Looking up the rest from reference TRBV9 and TRBJ2-2 gives the full variable domain: DSGVTQTPKHLITATGQRVTLRCSPRSGDLSVYWYQQSLDQGLQFLIQYYNGEERAKGNILERFSAQQFPDLHSELNLSSLELGDSALYFCASSVETGGFGGELFFGEGSRLTVL.

This clonotype occurred a few times. CDR3 region: CASSRNGVYGYTF. For the CDR3, the DNA is TGTGCCAGCAGTCGAAACGGCGTCTATGGCTACACCTTC. This chain links TRBV7-2 with TRBJ1-2, with D uncertain. V lost 6 bases and J 4 bases, leaving 12 bases between the germline ends. The CDR3 loop spans 13 amino acids. CDR1 SGHTA and CDR2 FQGNSA come from the germline V gene.

This clonotype came up a few times. The rearrangement joins TRBV7-3 to TRBJ2-2; 7 bases fit TRBD1. The CDR3 contains 14 residues. The V gene's germline CDR1 is SGHTA and CDR2 FQGTGA. V shed 5 bases, J shed 3 bases, and the junction held 3 bases outside the gene matches. CDR3 sequence: CASSPTGDTGELFF. Here the CDR3 DNA reads TGTGCCAGCAGCCCAACAGGGGACACCGGGGAGCTGTTTTTT.

This clonotype appeared a few times. The CDR3 spells CASSLGGGSHEQFF. The CDR3 DNA reads TGTGCCAGCAGCTTAGGGGGGGGGAGTCATGAGCAGTTCTTC. The chain recombines TRBV7-3 with TRBJ2-1, with 7 bases that match TRBD2. Losses at the gene ends were 2 bases for V and 8 bases for J; bases not matched to a gene: 6. CDR1 and CDR2 (germline): SGHTA, FQGTGA. The CDR3 consists of 14 residues.

The chain couples TRBV28 to TRBJ2-3, with 7 bases fitting TRBD2. V shed 7 bases, J shed 8 bases, and the junction held 6 bases outside the gene matches. Germline CDR1 and CDR2: MDHEN and SYDVKM. This CDR3 has 12 amino acids. The CDR3 coding sequence is TGTGCCAGCACCACGCCGGGAGGTACGCAGTATTTT. Translated: CASTTPGGTQYF.